This entry lists 29 T cell receptor beta chains sequenced from one sample in a study of T cells in Graves' hyperthyroidism and ophthalmopathy. The investigators amplified TCR beta CDR3 regions from RNA transcripts. During a first-round RT-PCR of the TCR CDR3, the HTBI primer set was used. TCRdb reanalysed the multiplex PCR reads using MiXCR and keeps one entry per CDR3 protein. There are about 320,000 distinct CDR3 sequences in the sample; 15% to 20% occur only once, and around 34% lies in the top ten. Input material: blood. The receptors were gathered from a young man with Graves' hyperthyroidism.

This clonotype has a handful of counts. The rearrangement links TRBV3-1 to TRBJ2-7; D is uncertain. The CDR3 length is 16 residues. V was clipped by 3 bases and J by 0 bases, with 15 bases between them. Germline loops: CDR1 LGHDT, CDR2 YNNKEL (reference sequence). CDR3 sequence (DNA): TGTGCCAGCAGCCAGGGATTACGATCCCCCTCCTACGAGCAGTACTTC. Protein sequence: CASSQGLRSPSYEQYF.

At least ten counts were recorded for this clonotype. The chain links TRBV10-2 to TRBJ1-1, with D perhaps matching TRBD1 (5 bases). This CDR3 is 14 amino acids long. The V gene lost 6 bases and the J gene lost 0 bases, with 11 bases spanning the gap. From germline, CDR1 is WSHSY and CDR2 SAAADI. This CDR3 is CASREAGLNTEAFF. CDR3 bases: TGCGCCAGCAGGGAGGCAGGGTTGAACACTGAAGCTTTCTTT.

The J gene is TRBJ1-5, the V gene TRBV29-1; 9 bases match TRBD1. Germline V gives CDR1 SQVTM, CDR2 ANQGSEA. The CDR3 extends over 13 amino acids. V gave up 5 bases and J gave up 8 bases; unmatched junction bases: 7. The CDR3 region has the DNA TGCAGCGTTAGGGACAGGGTAACGGAGCCCCAGCATTTT. This translates into CSVRDRVTEPQHF.

The rearrangement joins TRBV7-2 to TRBJ2-3, with 12 nucleotides matching TRBD2. V was clipped by 1 base and J by 2 bases; unmatched bases: 13. CDR3 size: 20 residues. The germline V gene has CDR1 SGHTA and CDR2 FQGNSA. The CDR3 DNA reads TGTGCCAGCAGCTTAGAGCCTAGCGGGAGGGCAGTATCCCACACAGATACGCAGTATTTT. Its translation: CASSLEPSGRAVSHTDTQYF. Full variable domain (missing parts from reference TRBV7-2 and TRBJ2-3): GAGVSQSPSNKVTEKGKDVELRCDPISGHTALYWYRQSLGQGLEFLIYFQGNSAPDKSGLPSDRFSAERTGGSVSTLTIQRTQQEDSAVYLCASSLEPSGRAVSHTDTQYFGPGTRLTVL.

This clonotype was recorded at least ten times. This chain joins TRBV7-2 and TRBJ2-2; TRBD1 matches at 8 bases. V shed 4 bases and J 7 bases; nucleotides not matched to a gene: 5. Germline values: CDR1 SGHTA, CDR2 FQGNSA. The CDR3 is 14 residues long. The CDR3 coding sequence is TGTGCCAGCAGCTCCCACAGGGGGAGCGGGGAGCTGTTTTTT. Its protein is CASSSHRGSGELFF.

This clonotype was seen many times. This chain links TRBV2 with TRBJ2-3; TRBD1 agrees at 8 bases. Trimming cost V 6 bases and J 4 bases; bases outside gene matches: 9. The CDR3 covers 15 residues. CDR1 SNHLY and CDR2 FYNNEI come from the germline V gene. The CDR3 DNA sequence: TGTGCCAGCAGCGTGTCCTGGGACAGGTCAGATACGCAGTATTTT. Translation: CASSVSWDRSDTQYF.

The chain is built from TRBV29-1 and TRBJ2-2; D is unclear. Trimming cost V 3 bases and J 0 bases, with 8 bases left between them. The CDR3 loop spans 14 amino acids. Germline values: CDR1 SQVTM, CDR2 ANQGSEA. The CDR3 here is CSVEQTANTGELFF. CDR3 bases: TGCAGCGTTGAGCAGACCGCGAACACCGGGGAGCTGTTTTTT.

This clonotype was detected many times. The rearrangement joins TRBV28 to TRBJ2-7, with 7 bases fitting TRBD1. Trimming cost V 5 bases and J 5 bases; bases outside gene matches: 12. Germline CDR1 MDHEN, CDR2 SYDVKM. CDR3 length: 15 residues. The CDR3 bases are TGTGCCAGCAGTCTGACCGGGACAGAAGGTGACGAGCAGTACTTC. Encoded protein: CASSLTGTEGDEQYF. Supplemented by reference TRBV28 and TRBJ2-7, the full variable domain reads DVKVTQSSRYLVKRTGEKVFLECVQDMDHENMFWYRQDPGLGLRLIYFSYDVKMKEKGDIPEGYSVSREKKERFSLILESASTNQTSMYLCASSLTGTEGDEQYFGPGTRLTVT.

This clonotype was recorded at least ten times. The chain couples TRBV6-1 to TRBJ2-3; 7 nucleotides align to TRBD1. With 5 bases clipped from V and 2 bases from J, the junction kept 7 bases outside the gene matches. This CDR3 contains 15 residues. CDR1 and CDR2 (germline): MNHNS, SASEGT. DNA of the CDR3: TGTGCCAGCAGTTCACCGACAGGGACCACAGATACGCAGTATTTT. It encodes CASSSPTGTTDTQYF.

This clonotype was detected only a few times. This chain uses TRBV19 with TRBJ1-2; 12 positions match TRBD1. The V and J ends lost 2 bases and 8 bases, in that order; junction bases with no gene match: 9. The germline V gene has CDR1 LNHDA and CDR2 SQIVND (reference sequence). The CDR3 runs 16 residues. CDR3 in amino acids: CASSIIGDRGRGGYTF. CDR3 bases: TGTGCCAGTAGTATAATCGGGGACAGGGGGCGAGGCGGCTACACCTTC.

This clonotype occurred many times. The CDR3 ends on some other residue instead of the conserved phenylalanine or tryptophan, so this is likely a read error. The chain links TRBV7-3 to TRBJ2-3; a weak D match, TRBD1 (6 bases). V gave up 1 base and J gave up 4 bases, with 15 bases separating them. The CDR3 spans 16 residues. Germline loops: CDR1 SGHTA, CDR2 FQGTGA. The CDR3 is CASSLSGRGRADTQYV. CDR3 sequence (DNA): TGTGCCAGCAGCTTAAGCGGCAGGGGCAGGGCAGATACGCAGTATGTT.

This clonotype was seen only a few times. The rearrangement links TRBV6-2 or TRBV6-3 to TRBJ2-1; no firm D call. Trimming pared 6 bases from V and 10 bases from J, leaving 13 bases between. Germline CDR1 reads MNHEY; CDR2 reads SVGEGT. The CDR3 is 12 amino acids. This CDR3 is CASRQELPEQFF. In nucleotides, the CDR3 is TGTGCCAGCAGACAAGAACTTCCCGAGCAGTTCTTC.

There are a few counts of this clonotype. The chain couples TRBV7-9 to TRBJ1-2; weak D call: TRBD1 (5 bases). This CDR3 contains 15 residues. CDR1 SEHNR and CDR2 FQNEAQ come from the germline V gene (reference sequence). V was cut by 5 bases and J by 4 bases, with 17 bases left in between. CDR3 DNA sequence: TGTGCCAGCAGCGACCGTTCTGGACAAGTCTATGGCTACACCTTC. Its translation is CASSDRSGQVYGYTF. Together with reference TRBV7-9 and TRBJ1-2, the CDR3 gives the full variable domain: DTGVSQNPRHKITKRGQNVTFRCDPISEHNRLYWYRQTLGQGPEFLTYFQNEAQLEKSRLLSDRFSAERPKGSFSTLEIQRTEQGDSAMYLCASSDRSGQVYGYTFGSGTRLTVV.

As for this clonotype: This may stem from a read error, because a much larger clone lies one nucleotide away. The rearrangement links TRBV20-1 to TRBJ1-5; the match to TRBD1 covers 8 bases. The V segment lost 5 bases and the J segment 2 bases; nucleotides outside the gene matches: 8. The CDR3 covers 15 residues. The germline gives CDR1 DFQATT, CDR2 SNEGSKA (reference sequence). Here the CDR3 DNA reads TGCAGTGCTCGACCACCACAGGGGGGCAATCAGCCCCAGCATTTT. Amino acid sequence: CSARPPQGGNQPQHF.

This chain uses TRBV20-1 with TRBJ1-2; D not resolved. Trimming removed 3 bases from V and 4 bases from J, with 12 bases in between. Per germline, CDR1 DFQATT and CDR2 SNEGSKA (reference sequence). This CDR3 is built from 13 residues. This CDR3 reads CSAREDIPYGYTF. In DNA form, the CDR3 reads TGCAGTGCTAGGGAAGATATACCCTATGGCTACACCTTC.

Ten or more counts support this clonotype. The rearrangement uses TRBV30 and TRBJ2-7; 7 nucleotides line up with TRBD1. The CDR3 extends over 11 amino acids. From germline, CDR1 is GTSNPN and CDR2 SVGIG (reference sequence). V gave up 5 bases and J gave up 6 bases; unmatched junction bases: 4. CDR3 DNA sequence: TGTGCCTGGGACAGGGCACGCGAGCAGTACTTC. This codes for CAWDRAREQYF.

This clonotype was observed a handful of times. The chain uses TRBV5-5 and TRBJ2-7, with 8 positions matching TRBD1. V lost 1 base to trimming and J lost 6 bases; unmatched junction nucleotides: 6. The CDR3 extends over 14 amino acids. Germline assignment: CDR1 SGHKS and CDR2 YYEKEE (reference sequence). The CDR3 here is CASSLWAGGGEQYF. The CDR3 DNA reads TGTGCCAGCAGCTTGTGGGCAGGGGGCGGCGAGCAGTACTTC. The full variable domain, rest sourced from reference TRBV5-5 and TRBJ2-7, is DAGVTQSPTHLIKTRGQQVTLRCSPISGHKSVSWYQQVLGQGPQFIFQYYEKEERGRGNFPDRFSARQFPNYSSELNVNALLLGDSALYLCASSLWAGGGEQYFGPGTRLTVT.

There are a few counts of this clonotype. The chain's CDR3 is CASSFKERTETQYF. CDR3 nucleotides: TGCGCCAGCAGTTTTAAGGAGAGAACGGAGACCCAGTACTTC. The chain links TRBV5-1 to TRBJ2-5, with no clear D. This CDR3 is built from 14 residues. Trimming pared 5 bases from V and 5 bases from J, leaving 16 bases between. Germline V gives CDR1 SGHRS, CDR2 YFSETQ. Supplemented by reference TRBV5-1 and TRBJ2-5, the full variable domain reads KAGVTQTPRYLIKTRGQQVTLSCSPISGHRSVSWYQQTPGQGLQFLFEYFSETQRNKGNFPGRFSGRQFSNSRSEMNVSTLELGDSALYLCASSFKERTETQYFGPGTRLLVL.

This clonotype has just a few counts. The J gene is TRBJ2-3, the V gene TRBV7-2; D remains ambiguous. This CDR3 contains 13 residues. The V gene lost 5 bases and the J gene lost 2 bases, with 8 bases spanning the gap. From germline, CDR1 is SGHTA and CDR2 FQGNSA. The CDR3 DNA follows: TGTGCCAGCAGCCGGAAAATCACAGATACGCAGTATTTT. The encoded protein is CASSRKITDTQYF.

This clonotype was detected many times. The chain couples TRBV15 to TRBJ2-7, with D perhaps matching TRBD2 (6 bases). This CDR3 is built from 15 residues. Germline V gene data show CDR1 as LNHNV and CDR2 as YYDKDF (reference sequence). Trimming took 0 bases from V and 6 from J, leaving 15 bases between them. The CDR3 nucleotides are TGTGCCACCAGCAGAGATCGGGCGGGAAGGGGCGAGCAGTACTTC. This codes for CATSRDRAGRGEQYF.

This clonotype showed up many times. This chain connects TRBV2 to TRBJ1-5; possible D gene TRBD1, 5 bases. V was trimmed by 6 bases and J by 8 bases, leaving 11 bases between them. The CDR3 length is 12 residues. The germline CDR1 and CDR2 sequences are SNHLY and FYNNEI. CDR3 amino acids: CASSRDLEPQHF. DNA for the CDR3: TGTGCCAGCAGCAGGGACTTGGAGCCCCAGCATTTT.

The V and J genes are TRBV27 and TRBJ2-2; 11 bases map to TRBD2. The CDR3 consists of 17 residues. The germline V gene encodes CDR1 MNHEY and CDR2 SMNVEV (reference sequence). The ends lost 4 bases at V and 3 bases at J; junction bases unmatched: 7. For the CDR3, the DNA is TGTGCCAGCAGTTATAGCGGGAGGGCCGGGGACACCGGGGAGCTGTTTTTT. Residues: CASSYSGRAGDTGELFF.

This clonotype showed up just a few times. This chain joins TRBV20-1 and TRBJ2-2; unclear D gene. The V end was cut by 6 bases, the J end by 0 bases, with 11 bases between. The CDR3 consists of 14 residues. Germline V lookup: CDR1 DFQATT, CDR2 SNEGSKA (reference sequence). Here the CDR3 DNA reads TGCAGTGCCCGGACCGCTTCGAACACCGGGGAGCTGTTTTTT. Translating it yields CSARTASNTGELFF.

This clonotype was detected many times. The chain couples TRBV3-1 to TRBJ2-7, with D unclear. V lost 4 bases and J lost 0, with 10 bases in between. The CDR3 contains 14 residues. CDR1 is LGHDT and CDR2 is YNNKEL in the germline V gene (reference sequence). CDR3: CASSPSASSYEQYF. Here the CDR3 DNA reads TGTGCCAGCAGCCCCTCGGCGAGCTCCTACGAGCAGTACTTC.

The rearrangement joins TRBV5-1 to TRBJ2-2; unclear D gene. V lost 0 bases and J lost 4, with 7 bases in between. The V gene's germline CDR1 is SGHRS and CDR2 YFSETQ. CDR3 length: 14 amino acids. The CDR3 is CASSLAQSTGELFF. CDR3 nucleotides: TGCGCCAGCAGCTTGGCCCAGAGCACCGGGGAGCTGTTTTTT.

Turning to this clonotype: This may come from a read error, since a much larger clone is one base off. The chain carries TRBV27 and TRBJ2-3, with 7 bases matching TRBD1. The CDR3 is made up of 17 amino acids. With 5 bases clipped from V and 7 bases from J, the junction kept 18 bases outside the gene matches. CDR1 is MNHEY, CDR2 SMNVEV, per germline (reference sequence). CDR3 nucleotides: TGTGCCAGCAGTGATGACCGAACGGGACAGTCCACTTATACGCAGTATTTT. This encodes CASSDDRTGQSTYTQYF.

This clonotype was picked up a small number of times. The chain is built from TRBV5-1 and TRBJ2-7, with 10 bases aligning to TRBD2. Germline values: CDR1 SGHRS, CDR2 YFSETQ. The junction had 9 bases not matched to a gene; V was cut back by 6 bases and J by 6 bases. This CDR3 comprises 14 residues. In DNA, the CDR3 is TGCGCCAGCAACAGCGGCTCTAGCGGGAGCGAGCAGTACTTC. Its protein product is CASNSGSSGSEQYF.

V gene TRBV10-1 combines with J gene TRBJ2-1, with 8 bases lining up with TRBD1. This CDR3 is built from 17 residues. The ends lost 0 bases at V and 5 bases at J; junction bases unmatched: 9. Germline V lookup: CDR1 WNHNN, CDR2 SYGVQD (reference sequence). The CDR3 sequence: CASSESYSDRENNEQFF. Written as DNA, the CDR3 is TGCGCCAGCAGTGAGTCCTATTCGGACAGGGAGAACAATGAGCAGTTCTTC.

This clonotype occurred a few times. The chain couples TRBV5-4 to TRBJ1-1; tentatively, D is TRBD1 (5 bases). This CDR3 spans 16 amino acids. Trimming removed 1 base from V and 1 base from J, with 14 bases in between. Germline V gene sequence: CDR1 SGHNT, CDR2 YYREEE (reference sequence). The CDR3 DNA is TGTGCCAGCAGCTTGTCACTGGGGCCGACGAACACTGAAGCTTTCTTT. Its translation is CASSLSLGPTNTEAFF.